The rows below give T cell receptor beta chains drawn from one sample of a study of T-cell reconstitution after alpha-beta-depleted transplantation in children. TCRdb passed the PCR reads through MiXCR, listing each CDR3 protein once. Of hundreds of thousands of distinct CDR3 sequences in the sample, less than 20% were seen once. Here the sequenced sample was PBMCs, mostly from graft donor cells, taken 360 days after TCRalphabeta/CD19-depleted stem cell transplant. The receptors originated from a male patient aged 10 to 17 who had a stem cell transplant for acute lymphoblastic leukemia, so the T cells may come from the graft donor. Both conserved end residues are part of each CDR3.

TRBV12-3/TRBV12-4 CASRGGGQYEQYF
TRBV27 CASSLSRVLRGHTGELFF
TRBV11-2 CASSVDRVNYGYTF
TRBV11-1 CASSTTSSEQYF
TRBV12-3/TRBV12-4 CASSQTSGRAFYEQYF
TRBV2 CASSPGRLAKNIQYF
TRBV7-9 CASSYGLTDTQYF
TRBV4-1 CASSQDRRTSGTETQYF
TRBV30 CAWVPNLAKNIQYF
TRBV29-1 CSGTIGGDRGLEKLFF
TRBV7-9 CASRIDRDMSETQYF
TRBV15 CATPGRLRRTDTQYF
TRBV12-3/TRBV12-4 CASSFEETQYF
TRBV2 CASVRTGDGELFF
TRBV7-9 CASSLGQAFAAFF
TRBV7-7 CASSHDSLTRTRGTETQYF
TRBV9 CASSVALRLAGGNEQFF
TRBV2 CASSEPGDEQFF
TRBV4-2 CASSQVLLRDRIYNEQFF
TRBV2 CATNTGLNYGYTF
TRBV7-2 CASSRLLTWNTGELFF
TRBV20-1 CSARDQAREQFF
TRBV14 CASSQGAGGRGGSSSYNEQFF
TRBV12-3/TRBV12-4 CASRPWEGSEKLFF
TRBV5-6 CASSLMRGDSNQPQHF
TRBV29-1 CSVAGLMGEQFF
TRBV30 CAWSVLGRGQNEQFF
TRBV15 CATSRGSPGELFF
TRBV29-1 CSVRDRALAGEQYF
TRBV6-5 CASSYSGGQGEKLFF
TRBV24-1 CATSDVRGQPQHF
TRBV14 CASSQELAGAIEFF
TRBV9 CASSPQPSRATEAFF
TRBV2 CASSRETAGNERFF
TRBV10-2 CASSEWRNYGYTF
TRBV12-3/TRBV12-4 CASRSLRGQETQYF
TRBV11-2 CASRAPGTYEQYF
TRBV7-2 CASSSTTGTGKTEQYF
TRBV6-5 CASSYGGGYNEQFF
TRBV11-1 CASSSDYNEQFF
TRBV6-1 CASRTDRGGETQYF
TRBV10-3 CAISESIRGLFTDTQYF